This record concerns one TCR beta chain sequence. These data originate in a study of blood T cells in healthy people across ages. A J-beta primer mix and a sample-barcoded 5' primer were used in a second PCR of roughly 6 to 11 cycles. MiXCR was run by TCRdb on the 5' RACE reads, yielding one entry per CDR3 protein. Among 850,000 to 1,300,000 distinct CDR3 sequences listed, around 43% were seen once. Germline trimming cut 3 bases from V and 5 bases from J; bases unmatched to any gene: 6. The CDR3 has 15 amino acids. Germline V gene lookup returns CDR1 SGHTA and CDR2 FQGNSA. The chain links TRBV7-2 to TRBJ2-1; 8 bases match TRBD1. Sequenced material: blood. This clonotype was obtained from a woman in her sixties or seventies in good health. The CDR3 DNA is TGTGCCAGCAGCTTTTCGGCAGGGGGCCACAATGAGCAGTTCTTC. It translates to CASSFSAGGHNEQFF.